This record looks at one T cell receptor (beta chain) sequence and its context. Its cognate antigen has yet to be identified. Base-call qualities are not available, and no considerably larger clone is one nucleotide away. The collaborating institutions used their own protocols to collect whole blood in K2EDTA tubes. For TCRbeta analysis, collaborators shipped samples as frozen whole blood, isolated PBMCs, or DNA extracted from either of those sample types. This specimen comes from a study of blood T cell repertoires in COVID-19 (dated by TCRdb to 2020 to 2021). With regard to the full study: The collaborator samples originated in the United States, Italy and Spain and spanned the acute and convalescent phases of COVID-19. The material from the prospective study consisted of cDNA or gDNA derived from T cells, B-cell-depleted T cells, or PBMCs. Deeply sampled blood TCRbeta repertoires from subjects exposed to, actively infected with, or recovered from COVID-19 were included in the dataset. The repertoires were released in a freely available public database meant as a resource for research on the immune response to SARS-CoV-2. The samples were drawn from two sources: the first 160 participants of the ongoing ImmuneRACE study, and 950 to 1,500 subjects contributed by 6 global collaborators. Sample metadata almost always included a de-identified subject ID, COVID-19 status, age in years and sex. Where available, HLA class I and class II types were obtained from metadata supplied by the sample provider rather than from assay-based typing.

Results the study describes overall, beyond this receptor: The quantity of clinical and demographic metadata differed by source and by participant and was supplied without curation.

CDR1 SNHLY and CDR2 FYNNEI are derived from the germline V gene. The CDR3 numbers 15 residues from cysteine through phenylalanine. Left in the record is the CDR3 DNA by itself, 45 bases read in frame from the first base. V sheds 0 bases and J sheds 4 bases, leaving 12 bases between their ends. The immunoSEQ Assay, a bias-controlled multiplex PCR, was used to amplify TCRbeta CDR3 regions from genomic DNA. Processing in the source paper ran as follows. The number of nucleated cells in each sample was estimated from the amplification of reference gene primers within the assay. To quantify the absolute abundance of each unique TCRbeta CDR3 rearrangement, sequence reads were collapsed and filtered. For each sample, productive Simpson clonality was calculated as the square root of Simpson's diversity index across productive rearrangements. This immuneACCESS table, as held by TCRdb, lists in-frame sequences with V and J called but not all clones. Of the missing ones, under half trace to an unresolved V gene in checked studies; the others have no known cause. Clone size and V and J calls were adopted from that table, with D and trimming inferred from the DNA. Here the sample has 85,000 to 95,000 clones; around 90% occur a single time. 3.5% to 4% of the sample comes from the top ten.

The chain is assembled from TRBV2 and TRBJ2-5; TRBD1 is possibly the D segment (6 matching bases). Sequencing used peripheral blood. The TCR originated in a woman in her fifties or sixties in a cohort sampled during active COVID-19. The DNA sequence is as follows: TGTGCCAGCAGTGAAGCGCGAGGGGGACCAGAGACCCAGTACTTC. This sequence encodes CASSEARGGPETQYF.